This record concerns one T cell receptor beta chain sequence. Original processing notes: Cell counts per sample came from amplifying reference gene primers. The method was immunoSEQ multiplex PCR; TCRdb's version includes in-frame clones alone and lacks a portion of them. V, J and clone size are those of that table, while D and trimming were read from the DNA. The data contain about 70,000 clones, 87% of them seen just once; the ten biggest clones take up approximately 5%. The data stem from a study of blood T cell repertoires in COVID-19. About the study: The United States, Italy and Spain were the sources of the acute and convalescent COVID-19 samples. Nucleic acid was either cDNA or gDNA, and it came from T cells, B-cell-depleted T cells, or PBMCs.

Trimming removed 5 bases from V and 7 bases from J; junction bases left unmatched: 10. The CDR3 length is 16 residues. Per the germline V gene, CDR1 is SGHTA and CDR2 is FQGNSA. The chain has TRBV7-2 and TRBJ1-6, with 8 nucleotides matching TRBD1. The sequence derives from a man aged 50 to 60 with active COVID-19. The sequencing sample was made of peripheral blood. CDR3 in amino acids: CASSPKTGVGNSPLHF. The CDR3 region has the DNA TGTGCCAGCAGCCCAAAGACAGGGGTGGGAAATTCACCCCTCCACTTT.